Listed below are T cell receptor beta chains from one sample, sequenced in a study of shared clonotypes between healthy human individuals. Measured with immunoSEQ multiplex PCR; TCRdb has only the in-frame clones, and not every one. The sample carries around 300,000 clones, 80% to 90% recorded once. Sequencing was performed on memory CD8+ T cells sorted from blood. The source is a man aged 18 to 29 in good health. Each CDR3 is given with its conserved first and last residue. Each record gives: V gene, J gene, clone size, CDR3 length, D gene, CDR3 protein, CDR3 DNA. The D gene is left open where the match is weak. Clone size appears in some rows only: once, few, many, or a class for an expanded clone.

TRBV5-8	TRBJ2-7	-	15	TRBD2	CASSPSGTSGSEQYF	TGTGCCAGCAGCCCTTCCGGGACTAGCGGGAGCGAGCAGTACTTC
TRBV29-1	TRBJ1-1	-	13	-	CSVRHSLAGEAFF	TGCAGCGTACGGCACAGTCTAGCGGGTGAAGCTTTCTTT
TRBV11-2	TRBJ1-2	-	14	-	CASSLDAGNYGYTF	TGTGCCAGCAGCTTAGATGCGGGCAACTATGGCTACACCTTC
TRBV11-2	TRBJ1-1	-	14	TRBD1	CASSRRGGNTEAFF	TGTGCCAGCAGCCGCAGGGGGGGGAACACTGAAGCTTTCTTT
TRBV2	TRBJ2-1	-	17	TRBD2	CASIKELAGAQGNEQFF	TGTGCCAGCATTAAAGAACTAGCGGGAGCTCAGGGAAATGAGCAGTTCTTC
TRBV4-3	TRBJ2-2	-	17	TRBD2	CASSQVWALGEGGELFF	TGCGCCAGCAGCCAAGTCTGGGCCTTAGGGGAGGGCGGGGAGCTGTTTTTT
TRBV10-3	TRBJ2-1	-	18	TRBD2	CAISESIGTSGGYNEQFF	TGTGCCATCAGTGAGTCGATCGGGACTAGCGGGGGTTACAATGAGCAGTTCTTC
TRBV7-9	TRBJ1-1	once	12	TRBD1	CASSRQGQEAFF	TGTGCCAGCAGCCGCCAGGGACAGGAAGCTTTCTTT
TRBV7-9	TRBJ2-4	-	16	-	CATSRGPHLAKNIQYF	TGTGCCACCAGTCGGGGCCCTCATTTAGCCAAAAACATTCAGTACTTC
TRBV7-2	TRBJ2-1	once	16	TRBD2	CASRARGLADYNEQFF	TGTGCCAGCAGAGCAAGGGGACTAGCGGACTACAATGAGCAGTTCTTC
TRBV7-2	TRBJ2-7	-	14	-	CASSPWAVSYEQYF	TGTGCCAGCAGCCCGTGGGCGGTATCCTACGAGCAGTACTTC
TRBV2	TRBJ1-2	few	13	-	CASTILDRSGYTF	TGTGCCAGCACCATCTTAGACAGGTCCGGCTACACCTTC
TRBV5-4	TRBJ1-1	once	13	-	CASSLGDRLGAFF	TGTGCCAGCAGCTTAGGGGACCGTCTTGGAGCTTTCTTT
TRBV9	TRBJ2-7	-	14	-	CASSVVPETYEQYF	TGTGCCAGCAGCGTAGTACCGGAAACATACGAGCAGTACTTC
TRBV6-1	TRBJ2-7	-	12	-	CAIPGGPYEQYF	TGTGCCATTCCCGGGGGCCCCTACGAGCAGTACTTC
TRBV4-1	TRBJ2-2	many	20	-	CASSHPAAGRGVRTSGELFF	TGCGCCAGCAGCCACCCGGCGGCGGGGAGGGGGGTAAGAACGTCCGGGGAGCTGTTTTTT
TRBV4-1	TRBJ1-2	once	17	TRBD1	CASSQGNRGRLDYGYTF	TGCGCCAGCAGCCAGGGGAACAGGGGGCGCCTGGACTATGGCTACACCTTC
TRBV4-1	TRBJ1-2	-	14	-	CASSQSGSGYGYTF	TGCGCCAGCAGCCAAAGCGGGTCGGGCTATGGCTACACCTTC
TRBV2	TRBJ1-3	-	14	-	CAQRNNLSRNTIYF	TGTGCCCAGCGGAATAACCTAAGCAGAAACACCATATATTTT
TRBV10-1	TRBJ2-1	-	17	TRBD2	CASSGPSGGLGFNEQFF	TGCGCCAGCAGTGGTCCTAGCGGAGGATTAGGGTTCAATGAGCAGTTCTTC
TRBV6-6	TRBJ2-7	-	16	TRBD2	CASSYSPSGSSYEQYF	TGTGCCAGCAGTTACTCCCCTAGCGGGAGCTCCTACGAGCAGTACTTC
TRBV29-1	TRBJ1-1	-	15	-	CSVEEAGRMNTEAFF	TGCAGCGTTGAAGAAGCCGGTAGAATGAACACTGAAGCTTTCTTT
TRBV19	TRBJ1-2	-	13	-	CASSITDNYGYTF	TGTGCCAGTAGTATAACGGATAACTATGGCTACACCTTC
TRBV25-1	TRBJ2-5	-	17	-	CASLRTLLRSYQETQYF	TGTGCCAGCCTTCGGACCCTTCTGAGAAGTTACCAAGAGACCCAGTACTTC
TRBV28	TRBJ1-6	-	16	-	CASTRRRRSYNSPLHF	TGTGCCAGCACCCGGCGAAGAAGATCCTATAATTCACCCCTCCACTTT
TRBV15	TRBJ2-3	-	16	TRBD2	CATSRGLAGFTDTQYF	TGTGCCACCAGCAGGGGACTAGCGGGATTCACAGATACGCAGTATTTT
TRBV5-1	TRBJ2-5	-	16	TRBD1	CASSDRWTGAQETQYF	TGCGCCAGCAGCGACCGGTGGACAGGGGCCCAAGAGACCCAGTACTTC
TRBV7-9	TRBJ2-7	-	15	TRBD2	CASSLGVAGQYEQYF	TGTGCCAGCAGCTTAGGGGTAGCGGGGCAGTACGAGCAGTACTTC
TRBV12-1	TRBJ2-1	-	17	-	CASSFLGTSGRRNEQFF	TGTGCCAGCAGCTTCCTAGGGACTAGCGGGAGGCGGAATGAGCAGTTCTTC
TRBV30	TRBJ1-1	few	11	-	CAWMTNTEAFF	TGTGCCTGGATGACAAACACTGAAGCTTTCTTT
TRBV4-1	TRBJ2-1	-	13	-	CASSPKHMDEQFF	TGCGCCAGCAGCCCCAAACACATGGATGAGCAGTTCTTC
TRBV5-1	TRBJ2-7	once	13	TRBD1	CASSLRQGYEQYF	TGCGCCAGCAGCTTGCGACAGGGGTACGAGCAGTACTTC
TRBV7-9	TRBJ2-2	once	15	-	CASSPITGITGELFF	TGTGCCAGCAGCCCCATAACAGGGATCACCGGGGAGCTGTTTTTT
TRBV13	TRBJ2-1	-	15	-	CASSLFGGRYNEQFF	TGTGCCAGCAGCTTATTTGGGGGCAGGTACAATGAGCAGTTCTTC
TRBV19	TRBJ1-1	-	17	-	CASSIDRESGGPSGAFF	TGTGCCAGTAGTATAGATCGTGAGAGTGGAGGGCCCTCGGGAGCTTTCTTT
TRBV5-6	TRBJ2-7	-	13	-	CASSLGSSYEQYF	TGTGCCAGCAGCTTGGGGAGCTCCTACGAGCAGTACTTC
TRBV4-3	TRBJ2-7	-	15	-	CASSQDVLRSGEQYF	TGCGCCAGCAGCCAAGATGTCCTACGCTCCGGTGAGCAGTACTTC
TRBV7-9	TRBJ2-1	-	14	-	CASSLVRKPNEQFF	TGTGCCAGCAGCTTAGTTAGAAAGCCTAATGAGCAGTTCTTC
TRBV6-5	TRBJ1-2	few	14	-	CASSPRVGRYGYTF	TGTGCCAGCAGCCCCCGAGTCGGACGCTATGGCTACACCTTC
TRBV7-8	TRBJ2-5	-	19	TRBD2	CASSLESIGGRGRGETQYF	TGTGCCAGCAGCTTAGAAAGTATTGGCGGGAGGGGCCGCGGGGAGACCCAGTACTTC
TRBV28	TRBJ2-5	-	15	TRBD2	CASSLPGEGLKTQYF	TGTGCCAGCAGTTTACCCGGGGAGGGATTGAAGACCCAGTACTTC
TRBV6-1	TRBJ1-2	once	16	-	CASSGGGPGRDYGYTF	TGTGCCAGCAGTGGGGGAGGGCCAGGGAGGGACTATGGCTACACCTTC
TRBV5-1	TRBJ2-2	-	13	-	CASSLEFTGELFF	TGCGCCAGCAGCTTGGAATTCACCGGGGAGCTGTTTTTT
TRBV2	TRBJ2-7	-	14	-	CASSTSPLSYEQYF	TGTGCCAGCAGTACTAGCCCCCTCTCCTACGAGCAGTACTTC
TRBV29-1	TRBJ2-1	-	12	TRBD2	CSVEATSAEQFF	TGCAGCGTTGAAGCGACTAGCGCAGAGCAGTTCTTC
TRBV6-5	TRBJ2-3	-	15	-	CASSYLAAAIDTQYF	TGTGCCAGCAGTTACCTGGCGGCAGCGATAGATACGCAGTATTTT
TRBV2	TRBJ2-5	-	15	TRBD1	CASSDPTGGEETQYF	TGTGCCAGCAGTGATCCGACAGGGGGCGAAGAGACCCAGTACTTC
TRBV6-5	TRBJ2-7	-	12	-	CASGLLAYEQYF	TGTGCCAGCGGACTGTTAGCCTACGAGCAGTACTTC
TRBV9	TRBJ2-3	-	16	TRBD2	CASSAEGGGNTDTQYF	TGTGCCAGCAGCGCCGAGGGCGGGGGGAATACAGATACGCAGTATTTT
TRBV19	TRBJ1-1	few	15	TRBD1	CASSMSGTGNTEAFF	TGTGCCAGTAGTATGTCCGGGACAGGGAACACTGAAGCTTTCTTT
TRBV12-5	TRBJ2-7	-	13	-	CASGLDRFYEQYF	TGTGCTAGTGGTCTAGACAGGTTCTACGAGCAGTACTTC
TRBV27	TRBJ2-1	-	18	TRBD2	CASSLNGASGGTYNEQFF	TGTGCCAGCAGTTTAAACGGAGCTAGCGGGGGGACGTACAATGAGCAGTTCTTC
TRBV6-6	TRBJ1-4	-	13	-	CASSYEVNEKLFF	TGTGCCAGCAGTTATGAGGTTAATGAAAAACTGTTTTTT
TRBV7-8	TRBJ1-2	-	18	-	CASSLKVQAGWGNYGYTF	TGTGCCAGCAGCCTCAAAGTCCAGGCGGGGTGGGGCAACTATGGCTACACCTTC